The entry below describes one TCR beta chain. Its antigen is still unknown. This clone may be a read error of a much larger clone one base away. Together with a sample-barcoded 5' primer, a J-beta primer mix was included in a second PCR lasting about 6 to 11 cycles. Each single sample gave us at least 2.5 million CDR3-containing paired-end reads. TCRdb independently ran MiXCR on the 5' RACE reads; one entry per CDR3 protein. The sample has 700,000 or so distinct CDR3 sequences, around 43% seen once. The data are from a study of blood T cells in healthy people across ages. Study-wide findings and caveats: Naive T cell percentage showed a strong correlation with the diversity of TCR beta. The unsorted PBMCs prevented any conclusive comparison of naive versus antigen-experienced cells.

Every sample yielded at least 6 million isolated PBMCs. This CDR3 is built from 14 residues. From germline, CDR1 is WNHNN and CDR2 SYGVQD (reference sequence). The sequence derives from an elderly man in good health. The gene calls are TRBV10-1 and TRBJ2-5; a weak D match, TRBD1 (6 bases). The specimen sequenced was blood. CDR3: CAGSRDKSQETQYF. The CDR3 DNA reads as TGCGCCGGCAGCCGGGACAAGTCACAAGAGACCCAGTACTTC.